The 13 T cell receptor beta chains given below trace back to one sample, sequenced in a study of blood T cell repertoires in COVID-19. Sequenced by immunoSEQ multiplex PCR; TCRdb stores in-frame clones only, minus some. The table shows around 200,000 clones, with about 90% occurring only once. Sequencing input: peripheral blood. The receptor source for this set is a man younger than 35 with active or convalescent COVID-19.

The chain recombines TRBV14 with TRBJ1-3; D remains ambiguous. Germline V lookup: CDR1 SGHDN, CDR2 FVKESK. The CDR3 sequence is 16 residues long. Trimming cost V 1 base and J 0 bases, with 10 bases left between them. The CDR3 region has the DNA TGTGCCAGCAGCCAAGTCGGAGTTCTCTCTGGAAACACCATATATTTT. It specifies CASSQVGVLSGNTIYF.

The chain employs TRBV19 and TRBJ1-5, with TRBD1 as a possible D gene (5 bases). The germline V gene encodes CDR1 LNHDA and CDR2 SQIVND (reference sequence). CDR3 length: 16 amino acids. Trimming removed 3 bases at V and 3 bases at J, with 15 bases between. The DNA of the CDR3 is TGTGCCAGTAGTATCATCTGGGGGGGAGACAATCAGCCCCAGCATTTT. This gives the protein CASSIIWGGDNQPQHF.

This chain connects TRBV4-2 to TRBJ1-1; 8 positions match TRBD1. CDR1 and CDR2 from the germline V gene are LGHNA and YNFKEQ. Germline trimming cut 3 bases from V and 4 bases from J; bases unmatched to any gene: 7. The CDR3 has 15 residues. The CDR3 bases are TGTGCCAGCAGCCATCTCCTCACAGGGGGCACTGAAGCTTTCTTT. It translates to CASSHLLTGGTEAFF.

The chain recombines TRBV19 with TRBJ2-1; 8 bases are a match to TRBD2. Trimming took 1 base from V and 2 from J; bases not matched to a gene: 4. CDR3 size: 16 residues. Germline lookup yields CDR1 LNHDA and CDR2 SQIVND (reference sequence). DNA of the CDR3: TGTGCCAGTAGTATAGGGAGCGGGAGACCCTACAATGAGCAGTTCTTC. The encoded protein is CASSIGSGRPYNEQFF.

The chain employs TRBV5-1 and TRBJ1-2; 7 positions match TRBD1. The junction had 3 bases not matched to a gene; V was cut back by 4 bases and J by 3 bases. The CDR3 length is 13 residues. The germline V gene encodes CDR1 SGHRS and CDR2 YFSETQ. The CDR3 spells CASSTDRDYGYTF. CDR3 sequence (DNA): TGCGCCAGCAGCACTGACAGGGACTATGGCTACACCTTC.

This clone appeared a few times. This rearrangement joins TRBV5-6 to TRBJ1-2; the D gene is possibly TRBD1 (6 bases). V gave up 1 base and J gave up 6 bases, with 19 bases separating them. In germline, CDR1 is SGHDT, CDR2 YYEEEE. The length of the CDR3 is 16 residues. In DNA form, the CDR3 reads TGTGCCAGCAGCTTGATACTATTCGGGCAGGGGAATGGCTACACCTTC. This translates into CASSLILFGQGNGYTF.

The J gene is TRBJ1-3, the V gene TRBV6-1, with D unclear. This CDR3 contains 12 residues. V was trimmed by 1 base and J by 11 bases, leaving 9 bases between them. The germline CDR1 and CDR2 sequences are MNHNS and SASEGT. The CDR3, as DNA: TGTGCCAGCAGTGAAGAGCGTCCTCCCATATATTTT. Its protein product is CASSEERPPIYF.

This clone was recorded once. The CDR3 is CASSFQDRGYGYTF. The DNA of the CDR3 is TGTGCCAGCTCATTTCAAGACAGGGGCTATGGCTACACCTTC. The V gene is TRBV18, the J gene TRBJ1-2; 8 positions match TRBD1. Germline V gene data show CDR1 as KGHSH and CDR2 as LQKENI. The CDR3 is 14 residues long. The trim removed 5 bases at V and 4 bases at J, leaving 6 bases unmatched.

CDR3 nucleotides: TGCGCCAGCAGCTTATTAAGGGGCCTAAACACTGAAGCTTTCTTT. Translated, it gives CASSLLRGLNTEAFF. The chain combines TRBV5-1 with TRBJ1-1; maybe TRBD1 (5 bases). This CDR3 is built from 15 residues. Looked up from germline, CDR1 is SGHRS and CDR2 is YFSETQ. V lost 2 bases and J lost 2, with 13 bases in between.

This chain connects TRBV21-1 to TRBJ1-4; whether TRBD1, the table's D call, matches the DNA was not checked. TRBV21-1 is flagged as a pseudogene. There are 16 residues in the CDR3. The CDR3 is CASSKGNRDRSKKLFF. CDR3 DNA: TGTGCCAGCAGCAAAGGGAACCGGGACAGGTCGAAAAAACTGTTTTTT.

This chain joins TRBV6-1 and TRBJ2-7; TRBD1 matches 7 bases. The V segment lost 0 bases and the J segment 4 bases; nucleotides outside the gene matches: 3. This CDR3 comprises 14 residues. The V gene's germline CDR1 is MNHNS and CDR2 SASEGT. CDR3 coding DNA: TGTGCCAGCAGTGAAGCTGACAGGGCTTACGAGCAGTACTTC. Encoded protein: CASSEADRAYEQYF.

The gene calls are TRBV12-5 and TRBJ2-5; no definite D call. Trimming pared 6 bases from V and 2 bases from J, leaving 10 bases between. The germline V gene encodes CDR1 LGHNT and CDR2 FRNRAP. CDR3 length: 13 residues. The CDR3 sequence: CASGHSVQETQYF. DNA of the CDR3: TGTGCTAGTGGCCATTCAGTACAAGAGACCCAGTACTTC.

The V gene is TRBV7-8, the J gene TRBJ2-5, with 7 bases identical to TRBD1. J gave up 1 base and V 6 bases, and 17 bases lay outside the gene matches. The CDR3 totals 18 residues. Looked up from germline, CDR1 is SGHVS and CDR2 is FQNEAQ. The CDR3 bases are TGTGCCAGCAGTCGATACGTACCGGGACAGAGTCCCCAAGAGACCCAGTACTTC. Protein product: CASSRYVPGQSPQETQYF.